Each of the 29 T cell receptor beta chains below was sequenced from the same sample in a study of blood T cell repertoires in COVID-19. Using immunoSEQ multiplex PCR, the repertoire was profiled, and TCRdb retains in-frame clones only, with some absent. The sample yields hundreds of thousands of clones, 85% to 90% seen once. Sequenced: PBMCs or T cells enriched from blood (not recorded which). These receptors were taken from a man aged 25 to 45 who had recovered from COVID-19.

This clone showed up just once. CDR3 nucleotide sequence: TGTGCCAGCAGCTTAACTGGCAATTCACCCCTCCACTTT. Its protein is CASSLTGNSPLHF. This sequence joins TRBV7-3 and TRBJ1-6; D not resolved. Per germline, CDR1 SGHTA and CDR2 FQGTGA. This CDR3 contains 13 residues. The germline V and J ends were trimmed by 0 bases and 7 bases, with 4 bases remaining between them.

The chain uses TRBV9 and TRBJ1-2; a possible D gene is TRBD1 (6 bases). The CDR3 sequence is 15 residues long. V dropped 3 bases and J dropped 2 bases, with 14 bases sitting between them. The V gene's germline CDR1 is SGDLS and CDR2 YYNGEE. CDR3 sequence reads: CASSAGGPLNYGYTF. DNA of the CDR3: TGTGCCAGCAGCGCGGGGGGCCCTTTGAACTATGGCTACACCTTC.

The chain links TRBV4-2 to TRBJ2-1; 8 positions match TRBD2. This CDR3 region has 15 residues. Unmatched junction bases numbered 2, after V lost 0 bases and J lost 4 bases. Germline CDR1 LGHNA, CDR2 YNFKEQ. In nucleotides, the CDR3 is TGTGCCAGCAGCCAAGACACTAGCGGATACAATGAGCAGTTCTTC. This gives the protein CASSQDTSGYNEQFF.

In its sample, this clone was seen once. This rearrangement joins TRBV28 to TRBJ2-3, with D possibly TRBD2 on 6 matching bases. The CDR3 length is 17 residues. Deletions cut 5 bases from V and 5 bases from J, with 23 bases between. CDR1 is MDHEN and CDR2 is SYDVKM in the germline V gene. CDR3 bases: TGTGCCAGCAGTCCCTCCTACGGTGGGGGGTCGGGAGATACGCAGTATTTT. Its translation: CASSPSYGGGSGDTQYF.

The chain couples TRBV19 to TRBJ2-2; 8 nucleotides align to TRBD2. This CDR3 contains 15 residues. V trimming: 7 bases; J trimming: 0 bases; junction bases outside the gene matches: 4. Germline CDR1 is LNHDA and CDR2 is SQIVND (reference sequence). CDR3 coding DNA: TGTGCCAGTACGGTGACTAGCGCGAACACCGGGGAGCTGTTTTTT. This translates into CASTVTSANTGELFF.

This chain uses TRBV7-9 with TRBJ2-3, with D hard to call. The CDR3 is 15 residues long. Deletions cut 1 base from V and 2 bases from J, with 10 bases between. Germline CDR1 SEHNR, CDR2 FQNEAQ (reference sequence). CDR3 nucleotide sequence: TGTGCCAGCAGCTTAGGGCAGTTAGCCACAGATACGCAGTATTTT. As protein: CASSLGQLATDTQYF.

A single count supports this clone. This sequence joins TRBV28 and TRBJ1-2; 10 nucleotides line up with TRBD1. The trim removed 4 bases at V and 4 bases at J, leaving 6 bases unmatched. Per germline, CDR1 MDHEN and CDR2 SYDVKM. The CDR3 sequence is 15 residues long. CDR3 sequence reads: CASSYRDRGGYGYTF. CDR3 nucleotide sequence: TGTGCCAGCAGTTACCGGGACAGGGGAGGCTATGGCTACACCTTC.

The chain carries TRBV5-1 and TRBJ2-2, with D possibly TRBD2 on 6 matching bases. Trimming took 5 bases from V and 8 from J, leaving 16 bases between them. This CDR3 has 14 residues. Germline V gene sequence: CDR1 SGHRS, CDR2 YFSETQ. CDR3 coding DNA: TGCGCCAGCAGACCGGGACGGGACTTTGGGGAGCTGTTTTTT. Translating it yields CASRPGRDFGELFF.

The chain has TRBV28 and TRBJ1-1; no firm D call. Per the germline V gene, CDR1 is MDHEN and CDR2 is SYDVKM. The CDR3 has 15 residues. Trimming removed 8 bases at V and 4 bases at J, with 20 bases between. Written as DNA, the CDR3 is TGTGCCAGCCCTCCACTACCTCACACGTCCACTGAAGCTTTCTTT. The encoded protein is CASPPLPHTSTEAFF.

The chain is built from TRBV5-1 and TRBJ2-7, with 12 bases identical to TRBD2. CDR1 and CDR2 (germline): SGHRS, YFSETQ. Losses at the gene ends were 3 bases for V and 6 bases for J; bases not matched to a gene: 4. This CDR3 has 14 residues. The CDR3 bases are TGCGCCAGCAGCTGGGGACTAGCGGGTGGCGAGCAGTACTTC. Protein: CASSWGLAGGEQYF.

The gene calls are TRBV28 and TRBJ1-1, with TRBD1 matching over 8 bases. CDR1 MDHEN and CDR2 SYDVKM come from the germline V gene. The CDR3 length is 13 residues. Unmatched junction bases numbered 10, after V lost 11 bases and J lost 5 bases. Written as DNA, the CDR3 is TGTGCCGGCAAAGGACAGGGAGCGACTGAAGCTTTCTTT. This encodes CAGKGQGATEAFF. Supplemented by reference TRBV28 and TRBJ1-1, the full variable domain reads DVKVTQSSRYLVKRTGEKVFLECVQDMDHENMFWYRQDPGLGLRLIYFSYDVKMKEKGDIPEGYSVSREKKERFSLILESASTNQTSMYLCAGKGQGATEAFFGQGTRLTVV.

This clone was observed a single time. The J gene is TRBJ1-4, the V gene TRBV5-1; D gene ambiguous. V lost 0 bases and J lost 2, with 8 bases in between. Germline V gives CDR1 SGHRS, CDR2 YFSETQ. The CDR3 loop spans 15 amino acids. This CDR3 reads CASSLDGLTNEKLFF. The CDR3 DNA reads TGCGCCAGCAGCTTGGACGGACTTACTAATGAAAAACTGTTTTTT.

This CDR3 is CASSLLSGSSYEQYF. The CDR3 nucleotides read TGTGCCAGCAGTTTACTGAGCGGAAGCTCCTACGAGCAGTACTTC. J is TRBJ2-7 and V is TRBV28, with a possible D match to TRBD2 (5 bases). The V and J ends lost 2 bases and 0 bases respectively, with 11 bases between them. Germline loops: CDR1 MDHEN, CDR2 SYDVKM. The CDR3 runs 15 residues.

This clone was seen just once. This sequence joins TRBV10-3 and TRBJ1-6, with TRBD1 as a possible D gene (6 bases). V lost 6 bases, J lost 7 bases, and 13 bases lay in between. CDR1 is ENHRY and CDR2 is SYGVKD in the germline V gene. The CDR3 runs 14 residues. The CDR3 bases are TGTGCCATCAGGGACAGCCGCTCAAATTCACCCCTCCACTTT. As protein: CAIRDSRSNSPLHF.

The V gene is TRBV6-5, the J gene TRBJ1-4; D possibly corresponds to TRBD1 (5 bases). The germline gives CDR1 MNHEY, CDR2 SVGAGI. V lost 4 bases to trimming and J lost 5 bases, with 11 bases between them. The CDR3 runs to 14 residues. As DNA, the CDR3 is TGTGCCAGCAGTTTGTCCAGGGCCAATGAAAAACTGTTTTTT. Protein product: CASSLSRANEKLFF.

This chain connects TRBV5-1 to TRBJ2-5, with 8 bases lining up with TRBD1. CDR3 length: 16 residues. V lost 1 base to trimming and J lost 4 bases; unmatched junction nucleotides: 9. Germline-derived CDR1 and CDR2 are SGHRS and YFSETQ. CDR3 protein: CASSLQVTGGRETQYF. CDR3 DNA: TGCGCCAGCAGCTTGCAAGTCACAGGGGGTAGAGAGACCCAGTACTTC.

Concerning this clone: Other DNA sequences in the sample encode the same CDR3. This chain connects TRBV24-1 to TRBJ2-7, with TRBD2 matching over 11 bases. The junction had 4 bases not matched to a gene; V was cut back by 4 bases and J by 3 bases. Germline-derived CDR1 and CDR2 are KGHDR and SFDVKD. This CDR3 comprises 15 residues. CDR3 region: CATSDPTSGSYEQYF. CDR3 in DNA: TGTGCCACCAGTGACCCCACTAGCGGGAGCTACGAGCAGTACTTC.

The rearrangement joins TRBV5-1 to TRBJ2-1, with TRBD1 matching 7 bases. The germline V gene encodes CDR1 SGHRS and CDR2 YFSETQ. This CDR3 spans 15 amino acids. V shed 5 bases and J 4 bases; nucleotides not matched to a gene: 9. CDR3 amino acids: CASRTGQAPYNEQFF. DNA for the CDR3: TGCGCCAGCAGGACCGGACAGGCTCCTTACAATGAGCAGTTCTTC.

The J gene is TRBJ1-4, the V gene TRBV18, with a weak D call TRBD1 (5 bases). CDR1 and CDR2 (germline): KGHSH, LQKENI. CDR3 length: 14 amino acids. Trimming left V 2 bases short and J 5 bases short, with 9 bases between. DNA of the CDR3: TGTGCCAGCTCACCATACGACAGCAATGAAAAACTGTTTTTT. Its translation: CASSPYDSNEKLFF. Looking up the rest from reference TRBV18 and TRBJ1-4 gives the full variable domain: NAGVMQNPRHLVRRRGQEARLRCSPMKGHSHVYWYRQLPEEGLKFMVYLQKENIIDESGMPKERFSAEFPKEGPSILRIQQVVRGDSAAYFCASSPYDSNEKLFFGSGTQLSVL.

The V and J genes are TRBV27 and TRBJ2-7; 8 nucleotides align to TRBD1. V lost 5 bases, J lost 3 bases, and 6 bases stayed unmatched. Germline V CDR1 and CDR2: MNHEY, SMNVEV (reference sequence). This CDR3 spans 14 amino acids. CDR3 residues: CASSRRTGFYEQYF. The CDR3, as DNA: TGTGCCAGCAGTCGGCGGACAGGGTTCTACGAGCAGTACTTC.

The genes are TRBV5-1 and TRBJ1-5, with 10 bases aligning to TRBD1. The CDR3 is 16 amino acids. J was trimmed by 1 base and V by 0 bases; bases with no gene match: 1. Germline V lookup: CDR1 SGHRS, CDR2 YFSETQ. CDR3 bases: TGCGCCAGCAGCTTGGGGACAGGGGGAAGCAATCAGCCCCAGCATTTT. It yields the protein CASSLGTGGSNQPQHF.

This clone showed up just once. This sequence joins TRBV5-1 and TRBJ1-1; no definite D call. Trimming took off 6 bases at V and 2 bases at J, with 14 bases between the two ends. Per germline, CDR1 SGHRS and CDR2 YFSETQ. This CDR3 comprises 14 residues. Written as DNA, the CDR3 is TGCGCCAGCACGGCCCCTTCGGGAAACACTGAAGCTTTCTTT. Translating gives CASTAPSGNTEAFF.

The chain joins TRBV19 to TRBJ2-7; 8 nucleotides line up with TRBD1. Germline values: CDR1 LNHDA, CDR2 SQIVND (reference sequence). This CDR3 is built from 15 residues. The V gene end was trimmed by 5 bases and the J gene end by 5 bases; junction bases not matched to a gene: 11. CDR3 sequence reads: CASSRSGTGSHEQYF. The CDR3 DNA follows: TGTGCCAGTAGTCGATCGGGGACAGGTTCCCACGAGCAGTACTTC.

CDR3 amino acids: CASSLLQGASYNEQFF. DNA for the CDR3: TGTGCCAGCAGTTTGCTACAGGGGGCTTCCTACAATGAGCAGTTCTTC. The rearrangement joins TRBV28 to TRBJ2-1, with 9 bases aligning to TRBD1. The CDR3 is 16 residues long. Germline V gene lookup returns CDR1 MDHEN and CDR2 SYDVKM. The trim removed 3 bases at V and 1 base at J, leaving 4 bases unmatched.

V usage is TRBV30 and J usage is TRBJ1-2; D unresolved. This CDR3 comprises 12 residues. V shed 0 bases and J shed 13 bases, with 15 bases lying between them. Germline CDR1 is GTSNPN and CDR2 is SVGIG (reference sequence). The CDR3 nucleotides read TGTGCCTGGAGTGTACAAGGAGAGACTTCCACCTTC. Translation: CAWSVQGETSTF.

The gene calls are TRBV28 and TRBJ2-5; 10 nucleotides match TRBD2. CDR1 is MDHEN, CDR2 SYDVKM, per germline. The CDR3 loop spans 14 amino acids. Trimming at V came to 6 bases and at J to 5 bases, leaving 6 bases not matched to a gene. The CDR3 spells CASSRTSGGETQYF. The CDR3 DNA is TGTGCCAGCAGCCGGACTAGCGGTGGGGAGACCCAGTACTTC.

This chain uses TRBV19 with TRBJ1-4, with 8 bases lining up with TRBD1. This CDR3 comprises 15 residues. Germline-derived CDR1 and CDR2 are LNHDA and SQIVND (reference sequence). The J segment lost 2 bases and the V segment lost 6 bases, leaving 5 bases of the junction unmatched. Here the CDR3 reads CASSVNRGTNEKLFF. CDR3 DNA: TGTGCCAGTAGCGTAAACAGGGGGACTAATGAAAAACTGTTTTTT.

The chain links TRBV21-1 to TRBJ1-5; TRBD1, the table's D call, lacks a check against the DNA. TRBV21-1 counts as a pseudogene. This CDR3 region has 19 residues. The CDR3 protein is CASSTKGTGVVVTNQPQHF. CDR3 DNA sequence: TGTGCCAGCAGCACAAAGGGGACAGGGGTGGTGGTAACGAATCAGCCCCAGCATTTT.

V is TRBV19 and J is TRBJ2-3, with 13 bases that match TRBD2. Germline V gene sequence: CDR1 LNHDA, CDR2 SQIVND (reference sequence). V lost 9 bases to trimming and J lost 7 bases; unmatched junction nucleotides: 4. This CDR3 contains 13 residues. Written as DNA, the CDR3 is TGTGCCAGCGGGACTAGCGGGACGTATACGCAGTATTTT. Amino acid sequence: CASGTSGTYTQYF.